These 15 T cell receptor beta chains originate from one sample sequenced in a study of identical twins. TCRdb independently ran MiXCR on the 5' RACE reads; one entry per CDR3 protein. Of approximately 700,000 distinct CDR3 sequences in the sample, approximately 6.1% were seen once. The specimen was naive T cells sorted from blood. Receptors originate from a young man in good health.

This clonotype was counted ten times or more. The chain links TRBV4-1 to TRBJ2-3, with D unclear. Looked up from germline, CDR1 is MGHRA and CDR2 is YSYEKL. V lost 3 bases and J 2 bases, leaving 3 bases between the germline ends. This CDR3 region has 12 residues. This CDR3 is CASSHATDTQYF. As DNA, the CDR3 is TGCGCCAGCAGCCACGCCACAGATACGCAGTATTTT.

This clonotype came up many times. This rearrangement joins TRBV7-8 to TRBJ2-1; no clear D gene. Trimming took 2 bases from V and 8 from J, leaving 19 bases between them. Germline V lookup: CDR1 SGHVS, CDR2 FQNEAQ. CDR3 length: 16 residues. CDR3 residues: CASSLKGYRGSDEQFF. The CDR3 DNA reads as TGTGCCAGCAGCTTAAAGGGCTACCGAGGCTCGGATGAGCAGTTCTTC.

This clonotype was observed at least ten times. The rearrangement uses TRBV7-2 and TRBJ2-1, with 7 bases fitting TRBD1. Germline V gene lookup returns CDR1 SGHTA and CDR2 FQGNSA. The CDR3 loop spans 14 amino acids. The J segment lost 5 bases and the V segment lost 0 bases, leaving 1 base of the junction unmatched. The CDR3 sequence is CASSLAGQNNEQFF. The CDR3 bases are TGTGCCAGCAGCTTAGCGGGACAGAACAATGAGCAGTTCTTC.

In its sample, this clonotype was seen a few times. The chain links TRBV7-9 to TRBJ2-7; TRBD2 matches at 11 bases. Looked up from germline, CDR1 is SEHNR and CDR2 is FQNEAQ (reference sequence). This CDR3 comprises 16 residues. The J segment lost 5 bases and the V segment lost 4 bases, leaving 10 bases of the junction unmatched. CDR3 sequence: CASSSVKLAGADEQYF. CDR3 nucleotides: TGTGCCAGCAGCTCGGTAAAACTAGCGGGAGCTGACGAGCAGTACTTC.

The chain is built from TRBV6-5 and TRBJ1-6; possibly TRBD1 for D (6 bases). The germline gives CDR1 MNHEY, CDR2 SVGAGI. This CDR3 is built from 15 residues. V lost 0 bases, J lost 9 bases, and 12 bases lay in between. CDR3 region: CASSYSGGLGSPLHF. The CDR3 coding sequence is TGTGCCAGCAGTTACTCTGGGGGGCTCGGTTCACCCCTCCACTTT.

This clonotype was seen many times. The chain employs TRBV20-1 and TRBJ2-7, with 10 positions matching TRBD2. Losses at the gene ends were 1 base for V and 4 bases for J; bases not matched to a gene: 4. This CDR3 has 14 residues. CDR1 is DFQATT and CDR2 is SNEGSKA in the germline V gene (reference sequence). The CDR3 DNA sequence: TGCAGTGCTAGAGTAGCGGGAGGCATGTACGAGCAGTACTTC. It translates to CSARVAGGMYEQYF.

At least ten counts were recorded for this clonotype. V usage is TRBV27 and J usage is TRBJ1-1, with D possibly matching TRBD1 (6 bases). The CDR3 totals 15 residues. CDR1 and CDR2 from the germline V gene are MNHEY and SMNVEV (reference sequence). V lost 2 bases and J 0 bases, leaving 10 bases between the germline ends. CDR3 loop: CASSLTSGVNTEAFF. The DNA for the CDR3 is TGTGCCAGCAGTTTAACGTCAGGGGTGAACACTGAAGCTTTCTTT.

This clonotype was found a few times. The chain couples TRBV7-9 to TRBJ1-2, with D possibly TRBD1 on 5 matching bases. This CDR3 has 15 amino acids. The germline V and J ends were trimmed by 0 bases and 4 bases, with 12 bases remaining between them. CDR1 is SEHNR and CDR2 is FQNEAQ in the germline V gene (reference sequence). CDR3 amino acids: CASSLATLGGYGYTF. The CDR3 region has the DNA TGTGCCAGCAGCTTAGCGACCCTCGGGGGCTATGGCTACACCTTC.

This clonotype was seen a few times. This chain connects TRBV12-3 or TRBV12-4 to TRBJ2-4; D ambiguous. V lost 5 bases to trimming and J lost 6 bases, with 14 bases between them. The CDR3 totals 14 residues. The CDR3 spells CASSTPSPGNIQYF. The CDR3 DNA follows: TGTGCCAGCAGTACCCCAAGCCCGGGAAACATTCAGTACTTC.

The table lists this clonotype with many counts. The chain employs TRBV20-1 and TRBJ1-4, with 8 bases lining up with TRBD1. V lost 6 bases to trimming and J lost 4 bases; unmatched junction nucleotides: 4. Germline V gene sequence: CDR1 DFQATT, CDR2 SNEGSKA (reference sequence). The CDR3 runs to 13 residues. CDR3 DNA sequence: TGCAGTGCCCTAGGACAGGGTAATGAAAAACTGTTTTTT. Translating it yields CSALGQGNEKLFF.

The table lists this clonotype with many counts. The genes are TRBV4-1 and TRBJ2-1; 13 bases map to TRBD2. Germline CDR1 MGHRA, CDR2 YSYEKL. The V and J ends lost 4 bases and 6 bases, in that order; junction bases with no gene match: 6. There are 16 residues in the CDR3. The CDR3 is CASSPGLAGALNEQFF. For the CDR3, the DNA is TGCGCCAGCAGCCCAGGACTAGCGGGAGCGCTCAATGAGCAGTTCTTC.

This clonotype has a handful of counts. CDR3: CASSFTPSGANVLTF. Written as DNA, the CDR3 is TGTGCCAGCAGTTTTACCCCTTCTGGGGCCAACGTCCTGACTTTC. The chain recombines TRBV12-3 or TRBV12-4 with TRBJ2-6; D remains unclear. The V and J ends lost 3 bases and 1 base respectively, with 7 bases between them. CDR3 length: 15 amino acids.

This clonotype was seen many times. V and J are TRBV15 and TRBJ1-1; D remains ambiguous. Per the germline V gene, CDR1 is LNHNV and CDR2 is YYDKDF (reference sequence). The length of the CDR3 is 15 residues. The ends were cut back, 1 base at V and 1 base at J, with 10 bases in the middle. CDR3 protein: CATSRVWQANTEAFF. In DNA, the CDR3 is TGTGCCACCAGCAGAGTATGGCAGGCGAACACTGAAGCTTTCTTT.

This clonotype was seen many times. The chain employs TRBV29-1 and TRBJ2-6; the D gene is possibly TRBD2 (5 bases). Trimming stripped 4 bases from V and 0 bases from J, with 13 bases between. The CDR3 runs 16 residues. The V gene's germline CDR1 is SQVTM and CDR2 ANQGSEA. This chain's CDR3 is CSVAGIPDSGANVLTF. The CDR3 DNA reads TGCAGCGTTGCCGGGATACCCGACTCTGGGGCCAACGTCCTGACTTTC.

This clonotype was seen repeatedly, ten times or more. The gene calls are TRBV29-1 and TRBJ2-1, with D possibly TRBD2 on 5 matching bases. The CDR3 has 12 amino acids. The V gene's germline CDR1 is SQVTM and CDR2 ANQGSEA. V lost 8 bases and J 7 bases, leaving 15 bases between the germline ends. DNA of the CDR3: TGCAGCTCCTCGGTGAGGGAGAATGAGCAGTTCTTC. As protein: CSSSVRENEQFF.